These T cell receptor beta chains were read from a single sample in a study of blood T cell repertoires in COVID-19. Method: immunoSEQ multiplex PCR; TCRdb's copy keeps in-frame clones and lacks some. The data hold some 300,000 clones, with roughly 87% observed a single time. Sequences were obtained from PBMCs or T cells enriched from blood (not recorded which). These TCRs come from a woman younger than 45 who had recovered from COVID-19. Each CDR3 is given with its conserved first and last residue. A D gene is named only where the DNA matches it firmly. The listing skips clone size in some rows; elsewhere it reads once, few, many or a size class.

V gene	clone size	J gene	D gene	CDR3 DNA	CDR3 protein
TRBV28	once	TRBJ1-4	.	TGTGCCAGCAGTTTTGAAGTAGCGGCCTCCGGAAAACTGTTTTTT	CASSFEVAASGKLFF
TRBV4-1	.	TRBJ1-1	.	TGCGCCAGCAGCCAAGAATCTCGAGGGACTGAAGCTTTCTTT	CASSQESRGTEAFF
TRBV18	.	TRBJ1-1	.	TGTGCCAGCTCACCACAGGGGCTTGTCGGCACTGAAGCTTTCTTT	CASSPQGLVGTEAFF
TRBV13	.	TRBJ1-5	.	TGTGCCAGCAGCTTAGGCCCAGGGAATCAGCCCCAGCATTTT	CASSLGPGNQPQHF
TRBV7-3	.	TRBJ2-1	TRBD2	TGTGCCAGCAGCTTAATAGCGGGAGACTACAATGAGCAGTTCTTC	CASSLIAGDYNEQFF
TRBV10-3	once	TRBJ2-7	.	TGTGCCATCAGTGAGTCTGGGGGCGGCGAGCAGTACTTC	CAISESGGGEQYF
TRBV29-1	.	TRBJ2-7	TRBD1	TGCAGCGCTCGGACAGGACTCACCTACGAGCAGTACTTC	CSARTGLTYEQYF
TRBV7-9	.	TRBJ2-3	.	TGTGCCAGCAGCTTAGGGGGCCTCAGCACAGATACGCAGTATTTT	CASSLGGLSTDTQYF
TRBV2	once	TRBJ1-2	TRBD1	TGTGCCAGCAGTCCACAGGGGTTTCCTGACTATGGCTACACCTTC	CASSPQGFPDYGYTF
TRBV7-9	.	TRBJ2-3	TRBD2	TGTGCCAGCAGCTTACTCGGGACTAGCGGGACAGATACGCAGTATTTT	CASSLLGTSGTDTQYF
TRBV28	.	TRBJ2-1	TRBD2	TGTGCCAGCAGTGGTATGAGCGGGGCCTCCTACAATGAGCAGTTCTTC	CASSGMSGASYNEQFF
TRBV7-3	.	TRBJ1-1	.	TGTGCCAGCAGTTACCAGGCAGGCCTGAACACTGAAGCTTTCTTT	CASSYQAGLNTEAFF
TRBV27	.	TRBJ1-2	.	TGTGCCAGCAGTTTACGAGGAGGTTCCGGGGGCTACACCTTC	CASSLRGGSGGYTF
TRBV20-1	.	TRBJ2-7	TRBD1	TGCAAGGGGGCGAGGGACGAGCAGTACTTC	CKGARDEQYF
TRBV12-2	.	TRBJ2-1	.	TGTGCAAGTCGCTTAAAAGGTACAGGCCTTCGGGAGCAGTTCTTC	CASRLKGTGLREQFF
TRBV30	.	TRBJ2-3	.	TGTGCCTGGAGTAGCACGTCCGATACGCAGTATTTT	CAWSSTSDTQYF
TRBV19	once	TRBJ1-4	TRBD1	TGTGCCAGTAGTATGATCCCAGGGGGTAATGAAAAACTGTTTTTT	CASSMIPGGNEKLFF
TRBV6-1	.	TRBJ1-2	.	TGTGCCAGCAGTGAAACCTCACTCTATGGCTACACCTTC	CASSETSLYGYTF
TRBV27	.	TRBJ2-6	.	TGTGCCAGCAGGTTTACTGGGGCCAACGTCCTGACTTTC	CASRFTGANVLTF
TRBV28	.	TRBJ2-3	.	TGTGCCAGCAGTTCAGCCCCCGGGACAGATACGCAGTATTTT	CASSSAPGTDTQYF
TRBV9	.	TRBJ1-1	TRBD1	TGTGCCAGCACGGACAGGGCGGGAAATGAAGCTTTCTTT	CASTDRAGNEAFF
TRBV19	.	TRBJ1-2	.	TGTGCCAGTAGAACCACGGCAAAGGGAGGCTATGGCTACACCTTC	CASRTTAKGGYGYTF
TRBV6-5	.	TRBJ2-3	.	TGTGCCAGCAGTCGTAACGAGGATACGCAGTATTTT	CASSRNEDTQYF
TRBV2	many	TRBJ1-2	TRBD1	TGTGCCAGCAGCCGGGACAGGTGGGGTTCGGGCTATGGCTACACCTTC	CASSRDRWGSGYGYTF
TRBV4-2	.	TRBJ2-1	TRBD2	TGTGCCAGCAGCCAAGATCTAGCGGGAGTACTGAATGAGCAGTTCTTC	CASSQDLAGVLNEQFF
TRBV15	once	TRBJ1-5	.	TGTGCCACCAGTAACCGGGGAGGTGCGCTCGATCAGCCCCAGCATTTT	CATSNRGGALDQPQHF
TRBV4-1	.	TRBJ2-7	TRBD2	TGCGCCAGCAGCCCGAGCCCGGGAGGCGAGCAGTACTTC	CASSPSPGGEQYF
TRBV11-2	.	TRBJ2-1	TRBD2	TGTGCCAGCAGCCCCCGAAAGAGTAGCGGGAGGGGTGAGCAGTTCTTC	CASSPRKSSGRGEQFF
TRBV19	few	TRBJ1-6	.	TGTGCCAGTAGTATAGATCTGACGCGGGACCGAGTCTCACCCCTCCACTTT	CASSIDLTRDRVSPLHF
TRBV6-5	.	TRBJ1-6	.	TGTGCCAGCAGCCTACCGTTAGAATACTCACCCCTCCACTTT	CASSLPLEYSPLHF
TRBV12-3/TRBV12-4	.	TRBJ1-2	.	TGTGCCAGCAGTCGACAGGAAAACTATGGCTACACCTTC	CASSRQENYGYTF
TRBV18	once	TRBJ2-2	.	TGTGCCAGCTCCTCCGACACCGGGGAGCTGTTTTTT	CASSSDTGELFF
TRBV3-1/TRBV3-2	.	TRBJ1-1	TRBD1	TGTGCCAGCAGCCAAGCATGGAGGGGGCGCACTGAAGCTTTCTTT	CASSQAWRGRTEAFF
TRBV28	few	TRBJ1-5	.	TGTGCCAGCAGCTACGTCGATCAGCCCCAGCATTTT	CASSYVDQPQHF
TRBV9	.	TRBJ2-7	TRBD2	TGTGCCAGCAGCCCCCAGTTAGCGGGAATCGAGCAGTACTTC	CASSPQLAGIEQYF
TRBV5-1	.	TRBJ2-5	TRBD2	TGCGCCAGCAGCTTGGGAACTAGCGGGAGAAGGTATGAGACCCAGTACTTC	CASSLGTSGRRYETQYF
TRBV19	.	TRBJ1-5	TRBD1	TGTGCCAGTAGCTCTACAGGGGCGCGGGAGCCCCAGCATTTT	CASSSTGAREPQHF
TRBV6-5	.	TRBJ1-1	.	TGTGCCAGCAGTTACTCGATAAAGGGGACTGAAGCTTTCTTT	CASSYSIKGTEAFF
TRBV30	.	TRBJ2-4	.	TGTGCCTGGAGGATTGCGGGTTCAGCCAAAAACATTCAGTACTTC	CAWRIAGSAKNIQYF
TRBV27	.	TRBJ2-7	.	TGTGCCAGCAGGAGGGGGTACGAGCAGTACTTC	CASRRGYEQYF
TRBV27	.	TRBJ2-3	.	TGTGCCAGCAGTTTATCATGGGCAGCTAGCACAGATACGCAGTATTTT	CASSLSWAASTDTQYF
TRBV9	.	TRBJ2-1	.	TGTGCCAGCAGCGTAGCGCGAAGCCCGAGTTGGTACAATGAGCAGTTCTTC	CASSVARSPSWYNEQFF
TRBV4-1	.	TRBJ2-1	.	TGCGCCAGCAGCCAAGTCGCACTCCGCTCCTACAATGAGCAGTTCTTC	CASSQVALRSYNEQFF
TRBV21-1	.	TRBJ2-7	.	TGTGCCAGCAGCATGACCAGGCCGGACACTGACTCCTACGAGCAGTACTTC	CASSMTRPDTDSYEQYF
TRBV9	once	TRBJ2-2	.	TGTGCCAGCAGCGTACAGGGGTACGGGGAGCTGTTTTTT	CASSVQGYGELFF
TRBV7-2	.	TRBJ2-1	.	TGTGCCAGCAGCCGTGCAGTGGTCTACAATGAGCAGTTCTTC	CASSRAVVYNEQFF
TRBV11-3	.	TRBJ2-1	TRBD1	TGTGCCAGCAGCTCGGGACAGGGGGGGAACAATGAGCAGTTCTTC	CASSSGQGGNNEQFF
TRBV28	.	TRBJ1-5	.	TGTGCCAGCAGTGCATCCGGGACTCGAAATCAGCCCCAGCATTTT	CASSASGTRNQPQHF
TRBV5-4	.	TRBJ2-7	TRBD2	TGTGCCAGCAGCGCCCGGGACTACGGCTCCTACGAGCAGTACTTC	CASSARDYGSYEQYF
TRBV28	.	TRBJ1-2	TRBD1	TGTGCCAGCAGCCTACTGGGGACAGGGGTAGATGGCTACACCTTC	CASSLLGTGVDGYTF
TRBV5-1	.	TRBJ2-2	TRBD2	TGCGCCAGCAGCTTCGGACTAGCGAGGAGCATCGACACCGGGGAGCTGTTTTTT	CASSFGLARSIDTGELFF
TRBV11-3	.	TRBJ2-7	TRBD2	TGTGCCAGCAGCTTGAGTGCGCGGGGGGTTAGTAACTACGAGCAGTACTTC	CASSLSARGVSNYEQYF
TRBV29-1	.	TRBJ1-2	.	TGCAGCGTTGTAACAGGGTTGTATGGCTACACCTTC	CSVVTGLYGYTF
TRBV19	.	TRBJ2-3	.	TGTGCCAGTAGTATAGCGGCAGGGAGGGGGGATACGCAGTATTTT	CASSIAAGRGDTQYF
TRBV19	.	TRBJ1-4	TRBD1	TGTGCCAGTAGCCCGGGACAGGGCTCCGAAAAACTGTTTTTT	CASSPGQGSEKLFF